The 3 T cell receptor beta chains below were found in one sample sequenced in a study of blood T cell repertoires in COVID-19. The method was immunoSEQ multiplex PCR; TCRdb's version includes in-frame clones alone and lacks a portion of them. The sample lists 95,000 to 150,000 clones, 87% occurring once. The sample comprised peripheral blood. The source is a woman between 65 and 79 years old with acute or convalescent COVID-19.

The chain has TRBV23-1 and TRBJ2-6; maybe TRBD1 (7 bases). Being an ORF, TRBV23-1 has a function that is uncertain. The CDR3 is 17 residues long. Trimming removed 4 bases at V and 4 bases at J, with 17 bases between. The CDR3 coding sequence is TGCGCCAGCAGTCTCCGGACAGGCCGGGGGGGGGCCAACGTCCTGACTTTC. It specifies CASSLRTGRGGANVLTF.

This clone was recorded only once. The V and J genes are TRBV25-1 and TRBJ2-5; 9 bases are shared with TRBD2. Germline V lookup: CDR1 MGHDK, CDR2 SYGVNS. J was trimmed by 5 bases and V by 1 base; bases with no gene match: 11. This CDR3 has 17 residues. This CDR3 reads CASSEWIGSGGPETQYF. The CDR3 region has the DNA TGTGCCAGCAGTGAATGGATCGGTAGCGGGGGACCGGAGACCCAGTACTTC.

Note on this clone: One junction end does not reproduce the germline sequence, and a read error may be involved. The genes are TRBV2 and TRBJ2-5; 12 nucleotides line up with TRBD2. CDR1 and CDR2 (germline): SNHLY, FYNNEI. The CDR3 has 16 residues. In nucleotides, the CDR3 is TGTGCCGGCAGCCGGGCTAGCGGGGGGGCCGTGGAGACCCAGTACTTC. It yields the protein CAGSRASGGAVETQYF.